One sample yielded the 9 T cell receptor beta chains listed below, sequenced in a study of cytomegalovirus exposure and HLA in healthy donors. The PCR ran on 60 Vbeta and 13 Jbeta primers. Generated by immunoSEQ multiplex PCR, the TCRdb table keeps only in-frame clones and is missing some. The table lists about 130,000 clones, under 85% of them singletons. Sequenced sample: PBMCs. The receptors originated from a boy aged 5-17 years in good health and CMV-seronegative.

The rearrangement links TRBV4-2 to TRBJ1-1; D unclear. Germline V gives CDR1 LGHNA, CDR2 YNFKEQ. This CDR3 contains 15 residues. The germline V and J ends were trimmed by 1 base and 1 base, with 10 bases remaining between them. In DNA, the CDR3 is TGTGCCAGCAGCCAAGTTGGCAAGAAGAACACTGAAGCTTTCTTT. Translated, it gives CASSQVGKKNTEAFF.

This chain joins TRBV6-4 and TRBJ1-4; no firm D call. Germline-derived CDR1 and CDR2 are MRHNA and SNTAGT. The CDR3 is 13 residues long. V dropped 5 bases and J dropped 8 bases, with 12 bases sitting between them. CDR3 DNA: TGTGCCAGCAGTTGGTCGGGAATCGAAAAACTGTTTTTT. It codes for CASSWSGIEKLFF.

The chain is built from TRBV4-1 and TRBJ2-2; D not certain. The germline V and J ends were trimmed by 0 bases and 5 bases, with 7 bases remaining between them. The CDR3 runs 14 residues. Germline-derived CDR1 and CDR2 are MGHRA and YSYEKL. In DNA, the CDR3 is TGCGCCAGCAGCCAAGATAGATTTACCGGGGAGCTGTTTTTT. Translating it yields CASSQDRFTGELFF.

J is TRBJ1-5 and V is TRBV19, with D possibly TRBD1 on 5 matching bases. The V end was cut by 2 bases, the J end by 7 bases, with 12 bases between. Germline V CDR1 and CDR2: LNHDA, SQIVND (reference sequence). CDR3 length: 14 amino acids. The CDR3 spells CASSIWGVEQPQHF. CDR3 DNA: TGTGCCAGTAGTATATGGGGGGTGGAGCAGCCCCAGCATTTT.

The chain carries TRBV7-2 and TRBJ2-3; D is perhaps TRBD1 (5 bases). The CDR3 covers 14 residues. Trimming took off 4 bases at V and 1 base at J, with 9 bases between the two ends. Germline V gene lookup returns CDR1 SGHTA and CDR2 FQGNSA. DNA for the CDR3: TGTGCCAGCAGCTACGGACAACGCACAGATACGCAGTATTTT. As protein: CASSYGQRTDTQYF.

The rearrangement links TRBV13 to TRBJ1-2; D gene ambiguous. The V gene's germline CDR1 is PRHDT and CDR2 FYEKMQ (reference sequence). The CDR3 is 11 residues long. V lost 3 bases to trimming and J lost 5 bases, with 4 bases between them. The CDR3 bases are TGTGCCAGCAGCTTTATTTATGGCTACACCTTC. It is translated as CASSFIYGYTF. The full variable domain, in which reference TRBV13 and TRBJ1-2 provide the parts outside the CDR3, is AAGVIQSPRHLIKEKRETATLKCYPIPRHDTVYWYQQGPGQDPQFLISFYEKMQSDKGSIPDRFSAQQFSDYHSELNMSSLELGDSALYFCASSFIYGYTFGSGTRLTVV.

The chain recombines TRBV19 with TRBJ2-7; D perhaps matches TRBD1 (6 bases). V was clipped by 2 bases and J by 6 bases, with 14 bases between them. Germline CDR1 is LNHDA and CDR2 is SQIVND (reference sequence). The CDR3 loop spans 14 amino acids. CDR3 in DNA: TGTGCCAGTAGTATACAGGGGCGTTCTGGCGAGCAGTACTTC. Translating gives CASSIQGRSGEQYF.

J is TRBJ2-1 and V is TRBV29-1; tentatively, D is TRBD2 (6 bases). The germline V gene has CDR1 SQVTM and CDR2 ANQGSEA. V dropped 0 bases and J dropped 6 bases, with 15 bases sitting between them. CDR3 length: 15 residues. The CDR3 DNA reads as TGCAGCGTTGAAGACAGGGACTCCGGCGGCAATGAGCAGTTCTTC. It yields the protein CSVEDRDSGGNEQFF.

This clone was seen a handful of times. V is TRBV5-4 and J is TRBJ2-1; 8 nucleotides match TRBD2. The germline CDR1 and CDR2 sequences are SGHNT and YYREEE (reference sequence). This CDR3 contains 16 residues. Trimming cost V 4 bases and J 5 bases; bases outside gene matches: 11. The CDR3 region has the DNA TGTGCCAGCAGCAAGTATCAAGCGGGAGCCCACAATGAGCAGTTCTTC. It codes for CASSKYQAGAHNEQFF.